This T cell receptor (beta chain) was identified in a study of CD8+CD57+ T cells in acquired aplastic anemia. TCR beta VDJ and CDR3 profiles were obtained from a genomic DNA template. From the reads, TCRdb called clonotypes with MiXCR, one entry per CDR3 protein. There are 130,000 or so distinct CDR3 sequences in the sample; 50% to 70% occur only once, and roughly 29% lies in the top ten. Trimming at V came to 7 bases and at J to 2 bases, leaving 8 bases not matched to a gene. Germline CDR1 and CDR2: LNHDA and SQIVND (reference sequence). The CDR3 length is 15 residues. Selection for sequencing was limited to patients who had shown CD8+CD57+ cell expansion by flow cytometry. The study sampled blood from patients who had received no therapy.

The rearrangement uses TRBV19 and TRBJ1-3; TRBD1 matches 7 bases. Material for sequencing was sorted CD4+, CD8+, or CD8+CD57+ T cells (not recorded which) from PBMCs. This clonotype was sampled from a human donor with aplastic anemia. The CDR3 spells CASTQQGIAGNTIYF. The CDR3 DNA sequence: TGTGCCAGTACCCAACAGGGGATCGCTGGAAACACCATATATTTT.